This is a list of T cell receptor beta chains from one sample in a study of CD8+CD57+ T cells in acquired aplastic anemia. MiXCR, applied by TCRdb to the reads, yields one record per CDR3 protein. The sample consists of about 190,000 distinct CDR3 sequences, around 65% of them appearing once. Sequenced input: sorted CD4+, CD8+, or CD8+CD57+ T cells (not recorded which) from PBMCs. These receptors were obtained from a human donor with severe aplastic anemia or a healthy control (not recorded which). CDR3s include the opening cysteine and the closing phenylalanine or tryptophan. A D gene is named only where the DNA matches it firmly. Part of the rows lack a size; the others show once, few, many or a class for expanded clones.

>TRBV7-9|-|TRBJ1-1|-
CATGTAKEAFF
TGTGCCACCGGGACGGCTAAAGAAGCTTTCTTT
>TRBV2|few|TRBJ2-7|-
CASRSGYPEQYF
TGTGCCAGCAGGTCGGGATACCCCGAGCAGTACTTC
>TRBV7-6|-|TRBJ1-4|TRBD1
CASSLEDRAWQLFF
TGTGCCAGCAGCTTAGAAGACAGGGCATGGCAACTGTTTTTT
>TRBV24-1|once|TRBJ2-7|TRBD2
CASSPGPGGEQYF
TGTGCCAGCAGTCCGGGTCCGGGAGGCGAGCAGTACTTC
>TRBV5-4|-|TRBJ2-7|-
CASSFGRAPEQYF
TGTGCCAGCAGCTTCGGCAGGGCTCCTGAGCAGTACTTC
>TRBV15|few|TRBJ2-5|TRBD2
CATSREGLAGEAETQYF
TGTGCCACCAGCAGAGAGGGACTAGCGGGGGAGGCAGAGACCCAGTACTTC
>TRBV2|many|TRBJ2-3|TRBD2
CASSLLAGGTKSTDTQYF
TGTGCCAGCAGTTTACTAGCGGGGGGAACCAAAAGCACAGATACGCAGTATTTT
>TRBV10-3|-|TRBJ1-5|-
CAISEPGISNQPQHF
TGTGCCATCAGTGAACCTGGGATTAGCAATCAGCCCCAGCATTTT
>TRBV10-3|-|TRBJ1-5|TRBD1
CAIAPSRGRDQPQHF
TGTGCCATCGCCCCTTCGAGGGGGCGGGATCAGCCCCAGCATTTT
>TRBV5-1|-|TRBJ2-5|-
CASSFPGAKETQYF
TGCGCCAGCAGCTTTCCGGGGGCTAAAGAGACCCAGTACTTC
>TRBV7-6|-|TRBJ2-7|-
CASSLAGLAGQYF
TGTGCCAGCAGCTTGGCTGGGCTGGCGGGGCAGTACTTC
>TRBV20-1|-|TRBJ1-2|-
CSASAQAVNYGYTF
TGCAGTGCTTCCGCTCAGGCTGTGAACTATGGCTACACCTTC
>TRBV20-1|-|TRBJ2-7|-
CSARVAAPYEQYF
TGCAGTGCTAGAGTCGCAGCTCCCTACGAGCAGTACTTC
>TRBV5-1|-|TRBJ2-3|-
CASSLVDPSTDTQYF
TGCGCCAGCAGCTTGGTTGATCCTAGCACAGATACGCAGTATTTT